This is a list of T cell receptor beta chains from one sample in a study of blood T cell repertoires in COVID-19. TCRdb keeps only in-frame clones here, not all; method: immunoSEQ multiplex PCR. The table shows some 150,000 clones, with 75% to 85% occurring only once. Sequencing was performed on PBMCs or T cells enriched from blood (not recorded which). Receptors were obtained from a man aged 50 or older who had recovered from COVID-19. Each CDR3 is given with its conserved first and last residue. The D gene is left open where the match is weak. Where a row states a size, it is once, few, many or the class of an expanded clone; other rows omit it.

-	TRBJ2-5	-	TRBV4-1	TGCGCCAGCAGCCAAGAGCCCGTGAGTAAATGGACCCAGTACTTC	CASSQEPVSKWTQYF
-	TRBJ2-1	-	TRBV4-1	TGCGCCAGCAGCCAACTCCCGGCGGGGGCAGTCCTCAGCTCCTACAATGAGCAGTTCTTC	CASSQLPAGAVLSSYNEQFF
-	TRBJ1-6	TRBD1	TRBV7-8	TGTGCCAGCAGCAACACAGGGGGGAATTCACCCCTCCACTTT	CASSNTGGNSPLHF
-	TRBJ1-6	-	TRBV4-1	TGCGCCAGCAGCCAAGTGGCAGGTGGGCCAATCAATTCACCCCTCCACTTT	CASSQVAGGPINSPLHF
-	TRBJ2-7	-	TRBV7-6	TGTGCCAGCAGCCAGTCCCGCCACCGTCCCTACGAGCAGTACTTC	CASSQSRHRPYEQYF
-	TRBJ1-2	-	TRBV3-1/TRBV3-2	TGTGCCAGCAGCCAAGGTTTTCAGGGGTCTTCCAACATCGCTATGAGGGGCTACACCTTC	CASSQGFQGSSNIAMRGYTF
-	TRBJ2-3	-	TRBV18	TGTGCCAGCTCACCGAACGAGCGGAGCGTCTCCACAGATACGCAGTATTTT	CASSPNERSVSTDTQYF
-	TRBJ1-1	-	TRBV15	TGTGCCACCAGCAGAGATCAGCGTTCGGTCGGGGTCACTGAAGCTTTCTTT	CATSRDQRSVGVTEAFF
-	TRBJ2-7	-	TRBV28	TGTGCCAGCAGTTTACAGGGGGGCAGTTCCTACGAGCAGTACTTC	CASSLQGGSSYEQYF
-	TRBJ2-2	TRBD2	TRBV5-1	TGCGCCAGCAGCTCCGGGACTAGCGGGGGGTCCGGGGAGCTGTTTTTT	CASSSGTSGGSGELFF
-	TRBJ1-1	-	TRBV13	TGTGCCAGCAGCGGCGGGGGGAATGAAGCTTTCTTT	CASSGGGNEAFF
-	TRBJ1-5	TRBD1	TRBV19	TGTGCCAGTAGTAGGGACAGGGGGAGCAATCAGCCCCAGCATTTT	CASSRDRGSNQPQHF
-	TRBJ1-5	-	TRBV10-3	TGTGCCATCAGTTATTCGGACAACCAGCCCCAGCATTTT	CAISYSDNQPQHF
-	TRBJ1-1	TRBD1	TRBV3-1/TRBV3-2	TGTGCCAGCAGCTATACAGGGGGGAACACTGAAGCTTTCTTT	CASSYTGGNTEAFF
-	TRBJ1-1	TRBD1	TRBV5-1	TGCGCCAGCAGCCCGGGACAGAAGAACACTGAAGCTTTCTTT	CASSPGQKNTEAFF
few	TRBJ2-2	-	TRBV2	TGTGCCAGCAGTGGGGGCAAAAACACCGGGGAGCTGTTTTTT	CASSGGKNTGELFF
once	TRBJ2-2	TRBD1	TRBV5-1	TGCGCCAGCAGCTTAACCGGGACAGGGAACACCGGGGAGCTGTTTTTT	CASSLTGTGNTGELFF
-	TRBJ1-1	-	TRBV29-1	TGCAGCATCAAGCTATCGAACACTGAAGCTTTCTTT	CSIKLSNTEAFF
few	TRBJ2-5	TRBD1	TRBV10-3	TGTGCCATCAGTCCAGGGGGCGCTGGAGAGACCCAGTACTTC	CAISPGGAGETQYF
-	TRBJ1-1	TRBD1	TRBV10-2	TGCGCCACCTATTCGGGGACAGGGGGATTGGTCACTGAAGCTTTCTTT	CATYSGTGGLVTEAFF
few	TRBJ1-4	-	TRBV7-2	TGTGCCAGCAGCTTGGCCGGAGTTGGATCAACTAATGAAAAACTGTTTTTT	CASSLAGVGSTNEKLFF
-	TRBJ2-7	TRBD1	TRBV3-1/TRBV3-2	TGTGCCAGCAGCCACCCCGGGACAGGGGGCTACGAGCAGTACTTC	CASSHPGTGGYEQYF
-	TRBJ1-5	-	TRBV12-3/TRBV12-4	TGTGCCAGCAGAGGGGGACCACAGCCCCAGCATTTT	CASRGGPQPQHF
-	TRBJ1-2	-	TRBV5-6	TGTGCCAGCAGCTCATGGTGGGCCGGTGTTGGCTACACCTTC	CASSSWWAGVGYTF
-	TRBJ1-2	TRBD1	TRBV19	TGTGCCAGTAGTATAATGGGACAGAGGACTGCGGGCTACACCTTC	CASSIMGQRTAGYTF
-	TRBJ1-2	TRBD1	TRBV7-3	TGTGCCAGCAGCCCGACAGGGGAGGACTATGGCTACACCTTC	CASSPTGEDYGYTF
once	TRBJ1-3	-	TRBV28	TGTGCCAGCAGAACTGGGGCCGGAAACACCATATATTTT	CASRTGAGNTIYF
-	TRBJ1-3	-	TRBV11-2	TGTGCCAGCAGACAAGGGACTGCGGGAAACACCATATATTTT	CASRQGTAGNTIYF
-	TRBJ2-7	TRBD1	TRBV2	TGTGCCAGCAGTACGACAGGGGTGGGTGAGCAGTACTTC	CASSTTGVGEQYF
-	TRBJ1-6	TRBD1	TRBV5-5	TGTGCCAGCATGGGGACAGGGGCGTTCTCCTATAATTCACCCCTCCACTTT	CASMGTGAFSYNSPLHF
-	TRBJ2-5	TRBD2	TRBV19	TGTGCCAGTAGTATAGCCCTGGCGGGGGGGGGAAGAGAGACCCAGTACTTC	CASSIALAGGGRETQYF
-	TRBJ1-2	-	TRBV15	TGTGCCACCAGCAGAGACCCAGGCCTGGTTAACTATGGCTACACCTTC	CATSRDPGLVNYGYTF
-	TRBJ2-7	-	TRBV10-3	TGTGCCATCAGTGACCAATTACAGGCCTACGAGCAGTACTTC	CAISDQLQAYEQYF
-	TRBJ1-2	-	TRBV28	TGTGCCAGCGCCGTCGGTCGCTATGGCTACACCTTC	CASAVGRYGYTF
-	TRBJ1-2	TRBD1	TRBV6-5	TGTGCCAGCAGCAGACAGGGATATGGCTACACCTTC	CASSRQGYGYTF
once	TRBJ1-1	TRBD1	TRBV19	TGTGCCAGTAGACACAGGGGGACGGTTACTGAAGCTTTCTTT	CASRHRGTVTEAFF
-	TRBJ1-5	TRBD1	TRBV25-1	TGTGCCAGCAGTGAAGCCGGGACAGGGGGCGGTAGGAATCAGCCCCAGCATTTT	CASSEAGTGGGRNQPQHF
few	TRBJ2-7	-	TRBV20-1	TGCAGTGCTAACCGGGACTACGAGCAGTACTTC	CSANRDYEQYF
-	TRBJ1-2	TRBD1	TRBV2	TGTGCCAGCAGCATCGACAGGGGTTCTAACTATGGCTACACCTTC	CASSIDRGSNYGYTF